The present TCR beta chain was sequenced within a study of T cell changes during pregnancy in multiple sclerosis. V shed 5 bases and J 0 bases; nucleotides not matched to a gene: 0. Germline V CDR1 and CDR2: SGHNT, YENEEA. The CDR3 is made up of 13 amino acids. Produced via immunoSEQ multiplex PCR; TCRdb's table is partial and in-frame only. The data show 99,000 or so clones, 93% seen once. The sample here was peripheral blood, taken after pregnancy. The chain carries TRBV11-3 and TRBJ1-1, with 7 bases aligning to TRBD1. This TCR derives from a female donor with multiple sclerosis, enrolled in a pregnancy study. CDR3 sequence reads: CASSDRVNTEAFF. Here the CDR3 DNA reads TGTGCCAGCAGCGACAGGGTGAACACTGAAGCTTTCTTT.